This T cell receptor beta chain is from a study of T cell responses to AZD1222 COVID-19 vaccine. At the level of the study: Second doses that came at about 4 or about 12 weeks were put together.

CDR1 is SGHRS and CDR2 is YFSETQ in the germline V gene. This CDR3 has 17 amino acids. The V segment lost 3 bases and the J segment 9 bases; nucleotides outside the gene matches: 14. About this clone itself: What it recognizes is unknown.

The assay was immunoSEQ multiplex PCR, and TCRdb's table has in-frame clones only and misses some. The sample lists about 140,000 clones, roughly 90% occurring once. Whole-study results and caveats: Just a handful of AZD1222 recipients tested seropositive at baseline. Mostly white British, mostly female donors; authors suggested clonal diversity may be underestimated. Recipients of two AZD1222 doses showed rising Spike-specific TCR breadth and depth.

This TCR came from an adult in good health. Sequenced material: peripheral blood, taken on day 0 of AZD1222 vaccination. The chain employs TRBV5-1 and TRBJ2-1; 11 positions agree with TRBD2. The CDR3 sequence: CASSSAERLAGGGEQFF. CDR3 nucleotide sequence: TGCGCCAGCAGCTCAGCCGAGCGGCTAGCGGGAGGAGGTGAGCAGTTCTTC.